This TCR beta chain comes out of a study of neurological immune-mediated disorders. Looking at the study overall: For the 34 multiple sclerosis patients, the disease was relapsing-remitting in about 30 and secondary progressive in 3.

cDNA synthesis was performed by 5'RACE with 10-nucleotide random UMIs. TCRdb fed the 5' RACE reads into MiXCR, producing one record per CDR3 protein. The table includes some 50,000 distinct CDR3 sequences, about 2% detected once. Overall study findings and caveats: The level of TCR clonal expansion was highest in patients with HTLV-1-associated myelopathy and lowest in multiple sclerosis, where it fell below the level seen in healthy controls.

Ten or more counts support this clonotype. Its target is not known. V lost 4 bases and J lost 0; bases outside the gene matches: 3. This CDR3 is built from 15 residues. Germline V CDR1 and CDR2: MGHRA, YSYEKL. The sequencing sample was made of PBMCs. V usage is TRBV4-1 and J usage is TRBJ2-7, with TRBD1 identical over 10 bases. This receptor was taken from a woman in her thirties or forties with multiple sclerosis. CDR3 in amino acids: CASSLGTGDSYEQYF. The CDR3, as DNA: TGCGCCAGCAGCCTCGGGACAGGGGACTCCTACGAGCAGTACTTC.